Listed below are T cell receptor beta chains from one sample, sequenced in a study of CD8+CD57+ T cells in acquired aplastic anemia. TCRdb independently ran MiXCR on the reads; one entry per CDR3 protein. The sample includes roughly 80,000 distinct CDR3 sequences, roughly half of them seen just once. Material: sorted CD4+, CD8+, or CD8+CD57+ T cells (not recorded which) from PBMCs. All receptors derive from a human donor in good health, serving as a control. The conserved cysteine and the conserved F or W are not part of the CDR3 here. Fields, in order: clone size, V gene, J gene, CDR3 protein. Size tells how often a clone was seen (once, few, many) or the class of an expanded clone, and some rows leave it out.

few	TRBV7-3	TRBJ2-7	ASSSTGTRAYEQY
once	TRBV28	TRBJ2-7	ASSPTSGRAYEQY
NA	TRBV2	TRBJ2-3	ASSSRRQGEDTQY
few	TRBV2	TRBJ1-2	ASSELQGDGYT
NA	TRBV2	TRBJ1-3	ASSESGNTIY
many	TRBV24-1	TRBJ2-5	ATSDLADQETQY
NA	TRBV9	TRBJ1-2	ASSVTGSYGYT
NA	TRBV2	TRBJ1-5	ASRALAGTQPQH
NA	TRBV9	TRBJ2-7	ASSPETGGAGDEQY
few	TRBV6-2/TRBV6-3	TRBJ2-3	ASSYPPDTQY
NA	TRBV29-1	TRBJ2-7	SVGNNYEQY
NA	TRBV5-1	TRBJ2-7	ASSFRQGGSYEQY
many	TRBV10-1	TRBJ2-2	ASSPTGTGELF
NA	TRBV11-2	TRBJ2-2	ASSRGGTGELF
NA	TRBV12-3/TRBV12-4	TRBJ2-1	ASSPHHSGHLWDEQF
once	TRBV6-1	TRBJ2-3	ASAGTGRTDTQY
NA	TRBV6-1	TRBJ1-1	AAGQGANTEAF
few	TRBV6-5	TRBJ1-4	ASSLRDLDKLF
once	TRBV2	TRBJ1-2	ASSNREYGYGYT
NA	TRBV24-1	TRBJ2-1	ATRGAYNEQF
many	TRBV10-1	TRBJ1-1	ASAWGVTEAF
few	TRBV9	TRBJ1-3	ASSGNTIY
NA	TRBV12-3/TRBV12-4	TRBJ2-3	ASSLFGVTDTQY
many	TRBV13	TRBJ2-3	ASSVGLRGTDTQY
NA	TRBV20-1	TRBJ2-3	SASPGGIRDTQY